This TCR beta chain was recovered during a study of OX40 agonist ivuxolimab in advanced cancers. Clones were read by immunoSEQ multiplex PCR, and TCRdb kept only the in-frame ones, dropping some. The sample consists of some 80,000 clones, around nine tenths of them appearing once. There are 16 residues in the CDR3. Germline trimming cut 9 bases from V and 4 bases from J; bases unmatched to any gene: 16. In germline, CDR1 is SGHRS, CDR2 YFSETQ. This TCR was recovered from an adult with an advanced solid tumor such as melanoma, head and neck, liver or kidney cancer. V is TRBV5-1 and J is TRBJ1-1; 9 bases are shared with TRBD1. This sample comprised CD4+ or CD8+ T cells sorted from blood, obtained in a trial of the OX40 agonist ivuxolimab. CDR3 sequence (DNA): TGCGCCACCTCGATAACAGGGGGCCCTGCGGGCACTGAAGCTTTCTTT. It translates to CATSITGGPAGTEAFF.